Presented here are 7 T cell receptor beta chains from one specimen sequenced in a study of T cell repertoires in cytomegalovirus infection. TCRdb passed the reads through MiXCR, listing each CDR3 protein once. Among about 360,000 distinct CDR3 sequences listed, 15% to 20% were seen once. Sequencing was performed on PBMCs. Receptors were obtained from a human donor in good health (CMV status not recorded). Some clones in this sample may be carry-over from other donors' samples.

V usage is TRBV5-5 and J usage is TRBJ1-1; D is ambiguous. Germline assignment: CDR1 SGHKS and CDR2 YYEKEE (reference sequence). The CDR3 contains 12 residues. Trimming took off 4 bases at V and 7 bases at J, with 11 bases between the two ends. The CDR3 sequence: CASSPKGFEAFF. The CDR3 nucleotides read TGTGCCAGCAGCCCAAAGGGCTTTGAAGCTTTCTTT.

The sample holds a few counts of this clonotype. The genes are TRBV18 and TRBJ1-5; D is unclear. Germline V gene lookup returns CDR1 KGHSH and CDR2 LQKENI. The V gene lost 2 bases and the J gene lost 11 bases, with 16 bases spanning the gap. This CDR3 is built from 14 residues. This chain's CDR3 is CASSPKSPPGTQHF. The CDR3 region has the DNA TGTGCCAGCTCACCAAAGTCCCCTCCGGGAACCCAGCATTTT. The complete variable domain, with remaining parts taken from reference TRBV18 and TRBJ1-5, reads NAGVMQNPRHLVRRRGQEARLRCSPMKGHSHVYWYRQLPEEGLKFMVYLQKENIIDESGMPKERFSAEFPKEGPSILRIQQVVRGDSAAYFCASSPKSPPGTQHFGDGTRLSIL.

This clonotype occurred many times. The genes are TRBV12-5 and TRBJ2-3, with 8 bases fitting TRBD2. Germline loops: CDR1 LGHNT, CDR2 FRNRAP. The length of the CDR3 is 16 residues. J gave up 6 bases and V 5 bases, and 13 bases lay outside the gene matches. The CDR3 loop reads CASGPRSAGGADTQYF. CDR3 nucleotides: TGTGCTAGTGGTCCCCGGTCGGCGGGAGGCGCGGATACGCAGTATTTT.

A word on this clonotype: The junction does not match germline at one end; this may be a read error. The chain is built from TRBV6-6 and TRBJ2-7, with D perhaps TRBD1 (8 bases). Germline assignment: CDR1 MNHNY and CDR2 SVGAGI (reference sequence). The CDR3 runs to 13 residues. This CDR3 reads CASSYLGEGQDDF. The CDR3 DNA sequence: TGTGCCAGCAGTTACCTCGGGGAGGGACAGGACGACTTC.

The chain recombines TRBV19 with TRBJ2-3, with D perhaps TRBD2 (5 bases). The ends were cut back, 2 bases at V and 4 bases at J, with 10 bases in the middle. Germline CDR1 is LNHDA and CDR2 is SQIVND (reference sequence). The CDR3 runs 14 residues. The CDR3 loop reads CASSIQWGADTQYF. CDR3 sequence (DNA): TGTGCCAGTAGTATACAATGGGGAGCAGATACGCAGTATTTT.

This rearrangement joins TRBV11-2 to TRBJ1-4; D is possibly TRBD1 (5 bases). Germline CDR1 reads SGHAT; CDR2 reads FQNNGV. There are 14 residues in the CDR3. Deletions cut 5 bases from V and 8 bases from J, with 15 bases between. The CDR3 region is CASSPRTGPEKLFF. As DNA, the CDR3 is TGTGCCAGCAGCCCCCGGACGGGACCCGAAAAACTGTTTTTT.

A remark on this clonotype: With a much larger clone just one base away, this may be a read error. This chain uses TRBV5-6 with TRBJ1-2; D remains ambiguous. Germline values: CDR1 SGHDT, CDR2 YYEEEE. This CDR3 is built from 14 residues. Here the CDR3 reads CASRLGGMEYGYTF. The CDR3 nucleotides are TGTGCCAGCAGATTGGGCGGCATGGAATATGGCTACACCTTC.